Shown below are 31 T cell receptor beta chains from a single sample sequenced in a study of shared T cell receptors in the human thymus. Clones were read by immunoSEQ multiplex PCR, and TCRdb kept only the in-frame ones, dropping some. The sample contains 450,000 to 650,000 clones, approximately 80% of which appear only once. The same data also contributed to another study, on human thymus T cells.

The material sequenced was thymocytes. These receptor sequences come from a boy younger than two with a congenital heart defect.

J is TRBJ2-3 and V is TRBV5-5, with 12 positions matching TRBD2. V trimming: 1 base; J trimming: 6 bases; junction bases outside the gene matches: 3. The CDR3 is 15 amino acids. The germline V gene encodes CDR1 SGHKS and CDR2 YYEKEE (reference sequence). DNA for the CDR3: TGTGCCAGCAGCTTGTACCTAGCGGGAGGGGATACGCAGTATTTT. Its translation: CASSLYLAGGDTQYF.

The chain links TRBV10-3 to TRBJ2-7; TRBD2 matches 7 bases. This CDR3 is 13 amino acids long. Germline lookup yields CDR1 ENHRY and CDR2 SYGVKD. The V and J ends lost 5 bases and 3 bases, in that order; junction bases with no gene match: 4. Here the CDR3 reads CAISRPSGYEQYF. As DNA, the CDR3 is TGTGCCATCAGTCGACCTAGCGGCTACGAGCAGTACTTC.

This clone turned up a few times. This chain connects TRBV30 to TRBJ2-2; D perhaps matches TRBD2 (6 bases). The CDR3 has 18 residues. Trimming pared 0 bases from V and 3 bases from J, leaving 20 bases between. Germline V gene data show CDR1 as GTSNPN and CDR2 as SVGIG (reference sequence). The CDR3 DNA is TGTGCCTGGAGTGTACATCCCCCGCGGGATGGGGACACCGGGGAGCTGTTTTTT. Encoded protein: CAWSVHPPRDGDTGELFF.

The CDR3 loop reads CAISDLGQGNTEAFF. CDR3 sequence (DNA): TGTGCCATCAGTGACCTGGGACAGGGAAACACTGAAGCTTTCTTT. This chain connects TRBV10-3 to TRBJ1-1; TRBD1 agrees at 9 bases. The germline gives CDR1 ENHRY, CDR2 SYGVKD. The length of the CDR3 is 15 residues. Unmatched junction bases numbered 4, after V lost 3 bases and J lost 2 bases.

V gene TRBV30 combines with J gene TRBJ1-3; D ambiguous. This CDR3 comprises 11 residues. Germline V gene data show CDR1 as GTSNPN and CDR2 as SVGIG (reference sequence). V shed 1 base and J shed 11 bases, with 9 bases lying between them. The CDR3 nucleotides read TGTGCCTGGAGTGGAGGAGACGCCATATATTTT. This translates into CAWSGGDAIYF.

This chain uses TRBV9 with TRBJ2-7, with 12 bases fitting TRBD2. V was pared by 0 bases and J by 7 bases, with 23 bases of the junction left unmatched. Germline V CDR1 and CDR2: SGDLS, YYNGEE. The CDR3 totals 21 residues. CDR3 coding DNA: TGTGCCAGCAGCGTAGAGGGTGAGAGGGGACTAGCGGGTCCCCTCCCTAGTGAGCAGTACTTC. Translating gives CASSVEGERGLAGPLPSEQYF.

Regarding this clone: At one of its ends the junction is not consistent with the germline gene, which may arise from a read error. The CDR3 loop is CASSPQGDGSYNEQFF. As DNA, the CDR3 is TGTGCTAGCAGTCCACAGGGTGACGGCTCCTACAATGAGCAGTTCTTC. The V gene is TRBV7-7, the J gene TRBJ2-1; TRBD1 is a possible D gene (6 bases). This CDR3 spans 16 amino acids. CDR1 is SSHAT and CDR2 is FNYEAQ in the germline V gene (reference sequence). The variable domain in full, with the rest retrieved from reference TRBV7-7 and TRBJ2-1, is GAGVSQSPRYKVTKRGQDVTLRCDPISSHATLYWYQQALGQGPEFLTYFNYEAQPDKSGLPSDRFSAERPEGSISTLTIQRTEQRDSAMYRCASSPQGDGSYNEQFFGPGTRLTVL.

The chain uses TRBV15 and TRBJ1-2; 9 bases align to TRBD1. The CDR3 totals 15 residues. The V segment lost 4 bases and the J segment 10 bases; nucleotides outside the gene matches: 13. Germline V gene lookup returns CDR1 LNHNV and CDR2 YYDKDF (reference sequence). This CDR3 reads CATSKNRGPLRIYTF. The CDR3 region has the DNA TGTGCCACCAGCAAAAACAGGGGGCCCTTGCGAATCTACACCTTC. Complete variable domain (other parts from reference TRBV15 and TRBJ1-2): DAMVIQNPRYQVTQFGKPVTLSCSQTLNHNVMYWYQQKSSQAPKLLFHYYDKDFNNEADTPDNFQSRRPNTSFCFLDIRSPGLGDTAMYLCATSKNRGPLRIYTFGSGTRLTVV.

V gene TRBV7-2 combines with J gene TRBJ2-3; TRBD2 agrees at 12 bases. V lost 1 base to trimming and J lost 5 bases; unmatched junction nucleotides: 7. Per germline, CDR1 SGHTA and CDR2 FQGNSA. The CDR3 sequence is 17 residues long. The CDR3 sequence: CASSLEWLAGGGDTQYF. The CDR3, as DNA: TGTGCCAGCAGCTTAGAGTGGCTAGCGGGAGGGGGAGATACGCAGTATTTT.

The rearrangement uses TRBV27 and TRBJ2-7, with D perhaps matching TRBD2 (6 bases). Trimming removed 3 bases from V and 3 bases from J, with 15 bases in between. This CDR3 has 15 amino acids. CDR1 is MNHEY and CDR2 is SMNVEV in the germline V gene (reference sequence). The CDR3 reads CASSLLGEVNYEQYF. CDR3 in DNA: TGTGCCAGCAGTTTGTTGGGGGAGGTGAACTACGAGCAGTACTTC.

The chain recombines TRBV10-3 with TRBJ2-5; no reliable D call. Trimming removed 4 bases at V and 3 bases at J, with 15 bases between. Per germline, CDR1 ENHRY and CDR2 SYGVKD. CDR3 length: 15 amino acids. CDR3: CAISANADTEETQYF. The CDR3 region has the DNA TGTGCCATCAGTGCGAACGCAGACACTGAAGAGACCCAGTACTTC.

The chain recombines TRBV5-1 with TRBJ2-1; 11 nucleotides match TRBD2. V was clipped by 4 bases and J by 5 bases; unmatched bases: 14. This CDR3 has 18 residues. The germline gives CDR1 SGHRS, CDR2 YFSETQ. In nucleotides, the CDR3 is TGCGCCAGCAGCCAAACGGTACTAGCGGGAGTTGGCAACAATGAGCAGTTCTTC. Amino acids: CASSQTVLAGVGNNEQFF.

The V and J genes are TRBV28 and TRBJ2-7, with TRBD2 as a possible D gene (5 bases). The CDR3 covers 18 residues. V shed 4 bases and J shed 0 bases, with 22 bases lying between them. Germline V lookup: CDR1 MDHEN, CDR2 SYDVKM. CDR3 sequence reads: CASSSYREAVAGSYEQYF. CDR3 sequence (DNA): TGTGCCAGCAGTTCTTATAGGGAAGCCGTGGCGGGCTCCTACGAGCAGTACTTC.

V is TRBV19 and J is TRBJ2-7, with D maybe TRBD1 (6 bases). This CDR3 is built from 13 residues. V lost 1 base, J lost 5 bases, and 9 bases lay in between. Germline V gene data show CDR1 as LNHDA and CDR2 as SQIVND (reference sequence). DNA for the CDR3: TGTGCCAGTAGTATAGGGGGGCCGGACGAGCAGTACTTC. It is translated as CASSIGGPDEQYF.

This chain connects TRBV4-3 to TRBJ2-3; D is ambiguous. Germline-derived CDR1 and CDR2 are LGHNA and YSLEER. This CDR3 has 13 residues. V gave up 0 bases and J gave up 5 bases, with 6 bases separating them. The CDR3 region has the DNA TGCGCCAGCAGCCAAGATTCCGGAGATACGCAGTATTTT. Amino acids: CASSQDSGDTQYF.

This CDR3 is CASSQVRSGGYTDTQYF. The CDR3 DNA reads TGTGCCAGCAGCCAAGTACGCAGCGGGGGCTACACAGATACGCAGTATTTT. The chain employs TRBV4-2 and TRBJ2-3, with TRBD2 matching over 8 bases. J lost 2 bases, V lost 1 base, and 8 bases had no gene match. The V gene's germline CDR1 is LGHNA and CDR2 YNFKEQ. The CDR3 runs to 17 residues.

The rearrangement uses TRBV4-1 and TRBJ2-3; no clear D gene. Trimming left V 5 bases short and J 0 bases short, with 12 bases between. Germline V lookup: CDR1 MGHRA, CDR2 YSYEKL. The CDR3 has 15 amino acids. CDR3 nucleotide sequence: TGCGCCAGCAGCGCTGGAGAGCTTAGCACAGATACGCAGTATTTT. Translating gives CASSAGELSTDTQYF.

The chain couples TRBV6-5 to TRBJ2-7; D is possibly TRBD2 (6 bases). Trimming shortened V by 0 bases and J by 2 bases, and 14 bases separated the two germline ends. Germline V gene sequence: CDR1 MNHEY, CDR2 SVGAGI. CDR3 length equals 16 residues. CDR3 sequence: CASSYSISGEAYEQYF. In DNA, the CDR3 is TGTGCCAGCAGTTACTCGATTTCGGGGGAGGCCTACGAGCAGTACTTC.

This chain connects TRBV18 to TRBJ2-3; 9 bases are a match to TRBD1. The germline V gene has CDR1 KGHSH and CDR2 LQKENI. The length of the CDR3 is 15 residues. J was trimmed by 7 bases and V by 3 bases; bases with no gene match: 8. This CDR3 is CASSPAGTGSYTQYF. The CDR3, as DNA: TGTGCCAGCTCACCCGCCGGGACAGGGTCATATACGCAGTATTTT.

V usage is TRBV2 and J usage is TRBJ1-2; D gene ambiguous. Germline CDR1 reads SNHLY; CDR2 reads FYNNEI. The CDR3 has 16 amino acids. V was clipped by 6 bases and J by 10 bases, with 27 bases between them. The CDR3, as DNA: TGTGCCAGCAGAACCTCCGGGGTCTACCGCAAGGCTCCCTACACCTTC. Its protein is CASRTSGVYRKAPYTF.

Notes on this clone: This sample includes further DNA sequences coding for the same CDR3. CDR3 nucleotide sequence: TGTGCCAGTTCTATAGCAGGGCGTGGGAACACTGAAGCTTTCTTT. Translation gives CASSIAGRGNTEAFF. This chain links TRBV19 with TRBJ1-1; a possible D gene is TRBD1 (5 bases). This CDR3 spans 15 amino acids. Looked up from germline, CDR1 is LNHDA and CDR2 is SQIVND (reference sequence). V was clipped by 8 bases and J by 1 base, with 17 bases between them.

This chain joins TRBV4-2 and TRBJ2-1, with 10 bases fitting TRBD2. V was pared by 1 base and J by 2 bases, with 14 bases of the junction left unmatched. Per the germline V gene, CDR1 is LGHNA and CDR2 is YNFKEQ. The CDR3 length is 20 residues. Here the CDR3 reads CASSQVGLAGDSGTYNEQFF. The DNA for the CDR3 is TGTGCCAGCAGCCAAGTTGGGCTAGCGGGAGACTCCGGCACCTACAATGAGCAGTTCTTC.

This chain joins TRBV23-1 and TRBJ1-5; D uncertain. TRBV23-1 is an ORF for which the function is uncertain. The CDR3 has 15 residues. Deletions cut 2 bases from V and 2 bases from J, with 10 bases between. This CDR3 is CASSQLSGCNQPQHF. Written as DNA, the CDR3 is TGCGCCAGCAGTCAACTATCGGGGTGCAATCAGCCCCAGCATTTT.

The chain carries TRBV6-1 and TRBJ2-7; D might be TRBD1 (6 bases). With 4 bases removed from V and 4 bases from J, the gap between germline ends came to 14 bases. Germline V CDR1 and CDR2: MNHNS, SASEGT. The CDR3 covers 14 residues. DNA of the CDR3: TGTGCCAGCAGTGGAGGAATGGGGGCTTACGAGCAGTACTTC. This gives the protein CASSGGMGAYEQYF.

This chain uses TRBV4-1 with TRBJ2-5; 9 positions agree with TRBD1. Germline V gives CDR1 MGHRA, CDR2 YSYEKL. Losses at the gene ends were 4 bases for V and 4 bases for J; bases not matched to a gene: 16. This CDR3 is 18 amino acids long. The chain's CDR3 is CASSRRDYYRGRGETQYF. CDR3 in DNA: TGCGCCAGCAGCCGCCGAGATTATTACAGGGGGCGCGGAGAGACCCAGTACTTC.

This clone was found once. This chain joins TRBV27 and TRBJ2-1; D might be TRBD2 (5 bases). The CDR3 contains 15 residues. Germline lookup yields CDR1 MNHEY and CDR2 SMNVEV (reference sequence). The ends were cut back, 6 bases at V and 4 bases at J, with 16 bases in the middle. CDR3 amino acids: CASRSDYSFYNEQFF. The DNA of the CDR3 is TGTGCCAGCAGGTCCGACTATTCTTTTTACAATGAGCAGTTCTTC.

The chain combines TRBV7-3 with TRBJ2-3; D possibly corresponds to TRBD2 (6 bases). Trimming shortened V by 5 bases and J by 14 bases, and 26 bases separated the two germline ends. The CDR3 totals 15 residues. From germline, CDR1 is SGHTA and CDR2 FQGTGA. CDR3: CASSPPLGGLTRRYF. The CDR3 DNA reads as TGTGCCAGCAGCCCCCCCCTCGGGGGACTTACCAGGAGGTATTTT.

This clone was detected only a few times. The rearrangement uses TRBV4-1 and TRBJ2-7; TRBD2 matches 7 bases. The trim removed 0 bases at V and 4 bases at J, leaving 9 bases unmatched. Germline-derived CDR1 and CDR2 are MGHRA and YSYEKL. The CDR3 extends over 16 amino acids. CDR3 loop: CASSQERENPTYEQYF. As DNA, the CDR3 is TGCGCCAGCAGCCAAGAGCGGGAGAACCCCACTTACGAGCAGTACTTC.

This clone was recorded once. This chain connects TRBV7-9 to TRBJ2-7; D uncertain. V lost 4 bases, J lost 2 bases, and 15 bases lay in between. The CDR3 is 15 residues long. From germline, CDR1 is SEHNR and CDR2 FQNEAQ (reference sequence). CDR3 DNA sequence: TGTGCCAGCAGCTCCCAATACCCAGAGGCCTACGAGCAGTACTTC. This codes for CASSSQYPEAYEQYF. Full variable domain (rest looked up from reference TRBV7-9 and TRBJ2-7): DTGVSQNPRHKITKRGQNVTFRCDPISEHNRLYWYRQTLGQGPEFLTYFQNEAQLEKSRLLSDRFSAERPKGSFSTLEIQRTEQGDSAMYLCASSSQYPEAYEQYFGPGTRLTVT.

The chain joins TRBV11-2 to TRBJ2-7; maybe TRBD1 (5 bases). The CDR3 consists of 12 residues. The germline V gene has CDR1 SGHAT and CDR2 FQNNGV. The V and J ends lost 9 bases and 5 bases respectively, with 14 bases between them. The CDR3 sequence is CASRAGRHEQYF. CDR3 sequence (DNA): TGTGCCAGTCGGGCAGGGCGGCACGAGCAGTACTTC.

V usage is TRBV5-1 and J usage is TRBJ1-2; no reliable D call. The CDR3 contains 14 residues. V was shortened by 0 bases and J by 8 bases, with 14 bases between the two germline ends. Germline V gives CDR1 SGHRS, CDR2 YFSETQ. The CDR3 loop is CASSLESWREGYTF. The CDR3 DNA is TGCGCCAGCAGCTTGGAATCGTGGAGGGAAGGCTACACCTTC.